The source of this T cell receptor beta chain is a study of early T cells in non-severe SARS-CoV-2 infection. At the level of the study: Chains stayed unpaired after sequencing of bulk RNA from unsorted whole blood. Study-wide results and caveats: Private and CD4 specificities were missed by VDJdb matching, which favored anti-spike CD8 responses.

Attachment of unique molecular identifiers was made to individual cDNA molecules. One entry per CDR3 protein results from TCRdb running MiXCR on the 5' RACE reads. The sample has about 71,000 distinct CDR3 sequences, about an eighth seen once. Germline V lookup: CDR1 MNHNY, CDR2 SVGAGI (reference sequence). This CDR3 has 15 amino acids. Trimming took 0 bases from V and 2 from J, leaving 9 bases between them. To note about this clonotype: As yet, its antigen is unknown.

V is TRBV6-6 and J is TRBJ2-3; a possible D gene is TRBD1 (5 bases). This clonotype was obtained from an adult who was a healthcare worker with PCR-confirmed SARS-CoV-2 infection or an uninfected control (not recorded which). The sequenced material came from whole blood. This CDR3 reads CASSYSTDPTDTQYF. DNA of the CDR3: TGTGCCAGCAGTTACTCGACAGACCCCACAGATACGCAGTATTTT.